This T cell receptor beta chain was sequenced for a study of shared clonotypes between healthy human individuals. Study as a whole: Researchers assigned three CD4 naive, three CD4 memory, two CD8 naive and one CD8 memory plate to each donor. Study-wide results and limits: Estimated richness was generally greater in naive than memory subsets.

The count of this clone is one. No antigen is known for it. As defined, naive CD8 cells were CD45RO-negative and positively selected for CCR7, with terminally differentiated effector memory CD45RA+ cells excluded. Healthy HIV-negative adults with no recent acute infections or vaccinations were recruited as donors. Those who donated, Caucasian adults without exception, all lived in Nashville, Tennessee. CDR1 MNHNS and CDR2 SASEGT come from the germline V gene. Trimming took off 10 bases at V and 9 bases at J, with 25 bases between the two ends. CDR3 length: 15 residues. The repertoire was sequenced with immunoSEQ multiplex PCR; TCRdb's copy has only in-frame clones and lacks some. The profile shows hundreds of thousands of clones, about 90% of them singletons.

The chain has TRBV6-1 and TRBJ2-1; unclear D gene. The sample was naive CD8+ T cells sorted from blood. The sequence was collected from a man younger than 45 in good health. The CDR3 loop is CATRFLGTPTSEQFF. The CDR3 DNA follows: TGTGCCACCCGGTTTTTGGGTACGCCAACATCTGAGCAGTTCTTC.